Sequencing of this T cell receptor beta chain was carried out in a study of vaccination effects on CD4 cells after COVID-19. Study context: Two doses of BNT162b2 or mRNA-1273 vaccine were administered to participants.

The assay was immunoSEQ multiplex PCR, and TCRdb's table has in-frame clones only and misses some. The table records about 79,000 clones, 60% to 80% of them present only once. Expansion with viral peptide pools was applied to antigen-specific CD4+ T cells by the ViraFEST assay prior to sequencing. After about 10 days in culture, the CD4+ T cells were isolated. Roughly 1.8 million PBMC per well received about 10 IU/ml IL-2 and roughly 9.2 ug/ml peptides in culture. Cultures had half their medium replaced with IL-2 medium on days 3 and 7. Germline-derived CDR1 and CDR2 are SGHDN and FVKESK. The V end lost 0 bases, the J end lost 0 bases, and 15 bases lay between the germline ends. The CDR3 length is 17 residues. In the case of this clone: As yet, its antigen is unknown.

Whole-study results and caveats: From healthy vaccinees, only 1 of 255 vaccine-induced clones also reacted to common cold coronaviruses.

V is TRBV14 and J is TRBJ2-7; D is perhaps TRBD1 (6 bases). This specimen was CD4+ T cells from PBMCs cultured with HCoV-229E spike peptides, taken before COVID-19 vaccination. The TCR comes from a human donor who received a COVID-19 vaccine. For the CDR3, the DNA is TGTGCCAGCAGCCAAGATCAGAGGCAGGGGAGCTCCTACGAGCAGTACGTC. This translates into CASSQDQRQGSSYEQYV.